This TCR beta chain comes out of a study of blood T cell repertoires in COVID-19. Study at large: Acute and convalescent COVID-19 specimens originated in the United States, Italy and Spain.

V gave up 5 bases and J gave up 5 bases; unmatched junction bases: 17. Germline CDR1 SGHTA, CDR2 FQGTGA. The CDR3 contains 18 residues. In the authors' methods: Cell counts per sample came from amplifying reference gene primers. The assay was immunoSEQ multiplex PCR, and TCRdb's table has in-frame clones only and misses some. The V and J calls and clone size were taken over from that table, and D and trimming were inferred from the DNA. Among 270,000 or so clones listed, approximately 84% were seen once. The TCR sequence derives from a human donor with COVID-19, enrolled during active disease. The donor label of this sample is uncertain. The chain carries TRBV7-3 and TRBJ2-5; 10 bases map to TRBD2. The sequencing input was peripheral blood. CDR3 residues: CASSPTGPAGGPRETQYF. CDR3 in DNA: TGTGCCAGCAGCCCGACGGGGCCAGCGGGAGGGCCCAGGGAGACCCAGTACTTC.